Sequencing of this TCR beta chain was carried out in a study of T cells in localized non-small cell lung cancer. Details on this clone: Its cognate antigen is unknown.

The assay was immunoSEQ multiplex PCR, and TCRdb's table has in-frame clones only and misses some. This table holds fewer than 40,000 clones, 80% to 90% found once. The CDR3 consists of 14 residues. Per the germline V gene, CDR1 is SGHTA and CDR2 is FQGTGA. V was clipped by 2 bases and J by 8 bases, with 15 bases between them. Whole-study findings and limits: As only one tumor region underwent sequencing, heterogeneity remains possible. The study found T cell clonality highest in uninvolved adjacent lung, above tumor. The study detected a median approximately 54 of the top 100 tumor clones in adjacent lung. A higher density of T cells in blood coincided with extended overall survival.

The receptor's source is a male donor older than 55 with stage III lung adenocarcinoma. This specimen consisted of peripheral blood, obtained before any cancer treatment. The chain carries TRBV7-3 and TRBJ1-2; tentative D call: TRBD1 (6 bases). In DNA, the CDR3 is TGTGCCAGCAGCTTAGGGGCCGGACAGAGCGGCTACACCTTC. The encoded protein is CASSLGAGQSGYTF. Based on the CDR3 plus reference TRBV7-3 and TRBJ1-2, the full variable domain is GAGVSQTPSNKVTEKGKYVELRCDPISGHTALYWYRQSLGQGPEFLIYFQGTGAADDSGLPNDRFFAVRPEGSVSTLKIQRTERGDSAVYLCASSLGAGQSGYTFGSGTRLTVV.